The present TCR beta chain was sequenced within a study of CD8 T cells in ankylosing spondylitis. Study results and caveats: Peripheral blood held disease-linked clones only at relatively low frequency, and these were CD8+. The study identified a TCR beta motif of eight highly homologous variants that appeared characteristic of ankylosing spondylitis blood. Earlier literature documents some of the motif variants in reactive arthritis synovial fluid and blood.

TCRdb itself ran the 5' RACE reads through MiXCR, one entry per CDR3 protein. The sample shows 300,000 to 350,000 distinct CDR3 sequences, around 21% of them seen only once. This clonotype was observed many times. The target antigen is unknown. This CDR3 region has 12 residues. Trimming removed 10 bases from V and 5 bases from J; junction bases left unmatched: 7. The sequence was collected from a female donor with ankylosing spondylitis or in good health (not recorded which). V usage is TRBV12-3 or TRBV12-4 and J usage is TRBJ1-1; 7 bases map to TRBD1. What was sequenced was blood, either unsorted or a sorted T cell fraction (not recorded which). The CDR3 coding sequence is TGTGCCACTAACAGGGGATGGACTGAAGCTTTCTTT. It encodes CATNRGWTEAFF.